Each of the 11 T cell receptor beta chains below was sequenced from the same sample in a study of blood T cell repertoires in COVID-19. Repertoires were generated with immunoSEQ multiplex PCR, while TCRdb's copy carries only in-frame clones and drops some. The sample consists of fewer than 90,000 clones, roughly 80% of them appearing once. Sequencing was carried out using peripheral blood. These TCRs come from a human donor in a cohort sampled during active COVID-19.

The J gene is TRBJ2-1, the V gene TRBV28; 10 bases are shared with TRBD2. The V and J ends lost 4 bases and 2 bases, in that order; junction bases with no gene match: 5. The CDR3 runs 16 residues. Germline V gives CDR1 MDHEN, CDR2 SYDVKM. CDR3 loop: CASSSSSGSPYNEQFF. CDR3 bases: TGTGCCAGCAGTTCTTCTAGCGGGAGCCCCTACAATGAGCAGTTCTTC.

V usage is TRBV24-1 and J usage is TRBJ2-7; D is undetermined. This CDR3 has 15 residues. Trimming took off 3 bases at V and 5 bases at J, with 16 bases between the two ends. Germline V gene data show CDR1 as KGHDR and CDR2 as SFDVKD. The DNA of the CDR3 is TGTGCCACCAGTGATGGTGGCAGTAGCCTGGACGAGCAGTACTTC. Protein product: CATSDGGSSLDEQYF.

The rearrangement uses TRBV3-1 (or the pseudogene TRBV3-2) and TRBJ1-5; tentatively, D is TRBD1 (5 bases). CDR1 is LGHDT, CDR2 YNNKEL, per germline (reference sequence). The CDR3 covers 15 residues. V dropped 2 bases and J dropped 0 bases, with 8 bases sitting between them. The CDR3 sequence is CASSQRGSSNQPQHF. DNA of the CDR3: TGTGCCAGCAGCCAAAGGGGCTCTAGCAATCAGCCCCAGCATTTT.

The chain links TRBV19 to TRBJ2-5, with TRBD2 identical over 12 bases. V lost 4 bases, J lost 8 bases, and 8 bases stayed unmatched. The CDR3 extends over 15 amino acids. The germline gives CDR1 LNHDA, CDR2 SQIVND (reference sequence). The CDR3 spells CASSTWTSGMDTQYF. The CDR3 bases are TGTGCCAGTAGTACTTGGACTAGCGGGATGGACACCCAGTACTTC. Based on the CDR3 plus reference TRBV19 and TRBJ2-5, the full variable domain is DGGITQSPKYLFRKEGQNVTLSCEQNLNHDAMYWYRQDPGQGLRLIYYSQIVNDFQKGDIAEGYSVSREKKESFPLTVTSAQKNPTAFYLCASSTWTSGMDTQYFGPGTRLLVL.

The rearrangement joins TRBV10-3 to TRBJ2-1; D possibly corresponds to TRBD2 (6 bases). The germline V gene encodes CDR1 ENHRY and CDR2 SYGVKD. CDR3 length: 15 residues. V lost 6 bases, J lost 4 bases, and 16 bases lay in between. The CDR3 bases are TGTGCCATCAGACAGCCGGGGGATTTGTACAATGAGCAGTTCTTC. Its translation is CAIRQPGDLYNEQFF.

This rearrangement joins TRBV7-2 to TRBJ2-4; D may be TRBD2 (6 bases). The CDR3 covers 19 residues. The germline V gene has CDR1 SGHTA and CDR2 FQGNSA. The V and J ends lost 2 bases and 0 bases respectively, with 20 bases between them. CDR3 in DNA: TGTGCCAGCAGCTTACTCGGCGGGACCCACGTCATAGCCAAAAACATTCAGTACTTC. This codes for CASSLLGGTHVIAKNIQYF.

V and J are TRBV5-4 and TRBJ2-3; 14 nucleotides match TRBD2. The CDR3 has 16 amino acids. With V trimmed by 4 bases and J by 6 bases, 7 bases remained unmatched. Germline CDR1 SGHNT, CDR2 YYREEE (reference sequence). DNA of the CDR3: TGTGCCAGCAGCAACAGACTAGCGGGGGGGCGTGATACGCAGTATTTT. Its translation is CASSNRLAGGRDTQYF.

This clone was seen once. The J gene is TRBJ1-3, the V gene TRBV11-2, with D maybe TRBD1 (6 bases). Germline CDR1 reads SGHAT; CDR2 reads FQNNGV. There are 15 residues in the CDR3. Trimming left V 5 bases short and J 4 bases short, with 15 bases between. Here the CDR3 reads CASSVQGLGGNTIYF. DNA of the CDR3: TGTGCCAGCAGCGTACAGGGCTTGGGCGGAAACACCATATATTTT.

The V gene is TRBV1, the J gene TRBJ1-2; the table gives TRBD1 as D, unverified against the DNA. TRBV1 is tagged as a pseudogene. The CDR3 extends over 19 amino acids. The CDR3 region has the DNA TGCACCAGCAGCCACCCCCGAGAATCTTGGGACAGTATTAACTATGGCTACACCTTC. Its protein is CTSSHPRESWDSINYGYTF.

The V and J genes are TRBV11-1 and TRBJ2-6; D might be TRBD2 (5 bases). This CDR3 contains 16 residues. Trimming shortened V by 2 bases and J by 2 bases, and 10 bases separated the two germline ends. CDR1 is SGHAT, CDR2 FQDESV, per germline (reference sequence). DNA of the CDR3: TGTGCCAGCAGCTTACGGGGTGGTGCTGGGGCCAACGTCCTGACTTTC. This encodes CASSLRGGAGANVLTF.

The V and J genes are TRBV6-2 or TRBV6-3 and TRBJ1-5; 9 positions match TRBD1. This CDR3 has 14 residues. CDR1 is MNHEY, CDR2 SVGEGT, per germline. Trimming cost V 4 bases and J 7 bases; bases outside gene matches: 5. CDR3 sequence reads: CASSFTGGRQPQHF. In DNA, the CDR3 is TGTGCCAGCAGTTTTACAGGGGGCAGACAGCCCCAGCATTTT.